This T cell receptor (beta chain) came from a study of vaccination and CD4 T cells after COVID-19. A word on this clonotype: Its cognate antigen is unknown.

Sequencing of DNA taken from cultured CD4+ T cells relied on the Oncomine TCR Beta short-read assay. TCRdb analysed the PCR reads with MiXCR anew, one entry per CDR3 protein. The sample consists of about 25,000 distinct CDR3 sequences, 67% of them appearing once. J gave up 1 base and V 1 base, and 16 bases lay outside the gene matches. CDR1 is MNHEY, CDR2 SMNVEV, per germline (reference sequence). This CDR3 has 19 amino acids. Described treatment: roughly 11-day PBMC culture with coronavirus spike peptide pools or control peptides (ViraFEST assay). The J gene is TRBJ2-7, the V gene TRBV27; 7 bases line up with TRBD1. The source was CD4+ T cells from blood, cultured in vitro, collected after SARS-CoV-2 vaccination. The receptor's source is a human donor who received a COVID-19 vaccine. CDR3 amino acids: CASSLYPIPGQLYSYEQYF. In DNA, the CDR3 is TGTGCCAGCAGTTTATACCCGATACCGGGACAGTTATATTCCTACGAGCAGTACTTC.